The sequence of this T cell receptor (beta chain) was determined in a study of blood T cell repertoires in COVID-19. Measured with immunoSEQ multiplex PCR; TCRdb has only the in-frame clones, and not every one. Here the sample spans around 60,000 clones, 65% to 80% being singletons. This TCR came from a man aged 25 to 40 with COVID-19, enrolled during active disease. Source material: peripheral blood.

The CDR3 here is CASRDRVDEKLFF. CDR3 nucleotides: TGTGCCAGCAGGGACAGGGTAGATGAAAAACTGTTTTTT. This rearrangement joins TRBV28 to TRBJ1-4; 8 bases fit TRBD1. J was trimmed by 6 bases and V by 6 bases; bases with no gene match: 3. Per the germline V gene, CDR1 is MDHEN and CDR2 is SYDVKM. There are 13 residues in the CDR3.